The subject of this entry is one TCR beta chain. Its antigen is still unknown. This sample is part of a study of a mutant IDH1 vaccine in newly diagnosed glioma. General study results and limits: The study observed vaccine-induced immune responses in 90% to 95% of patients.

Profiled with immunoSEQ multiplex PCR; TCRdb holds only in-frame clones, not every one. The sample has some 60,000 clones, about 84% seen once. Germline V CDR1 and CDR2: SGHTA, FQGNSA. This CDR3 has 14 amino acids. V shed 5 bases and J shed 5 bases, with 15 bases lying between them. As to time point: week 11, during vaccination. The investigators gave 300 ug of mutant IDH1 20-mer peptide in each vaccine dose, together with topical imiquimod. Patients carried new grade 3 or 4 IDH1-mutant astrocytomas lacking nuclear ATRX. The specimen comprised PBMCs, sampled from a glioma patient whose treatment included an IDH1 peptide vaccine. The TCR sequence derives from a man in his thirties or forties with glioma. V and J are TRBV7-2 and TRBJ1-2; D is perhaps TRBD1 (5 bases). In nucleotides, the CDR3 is TGTGCCAGCAGCCCGTACGGGACTCGGTATGGCTACACCTTC. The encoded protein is CASSPYGTRYGYTF.